This record looks at one T cell receptor (beta chain) sequence and its context. The antigen it recognizes is unknown. No per-base quality is available; no much larger clone lies one base away. The data are from a study of sequential checkpoint blockade in melanoma (dated by TCRdb to the late 2010s). The study in broad terms: In a 1:1 randomization, patients received either first-line nivolumab then ipilimumab (arm A) or ipilimumab then nivolumab (arm B). Maintenance nivolumab was given following each of the two trial sequences. The research as a whole found: Larger, independent patient cohorts are needed to validate the response-prediction model that combines TCR metrics and mutation burden.

According to the study, the label for this sample's treatment or condition signals: randomized to nivolumab then ipilimumab (arm A) or the reverse (arm B). Prior DNA-damaging chemotherapy had not been received by any trial patient. On a FACS Aria II flow cytometer, live CD3+CD8+ cells that were negative for CD19 and CD56 were sorted from thawed PBMCs. Samples were obtained from patients with melanoma enrolled in CheckMate 064, a randomized, open-label phase II trial of sequential checkpoint blockade. Peripheral blood mononuclear cells were collected by leukapheresis, purified with Ficoll-Paque, and frozen in human serum with approximately 10% DMSO. Right after sorting, the blood CD3+CD8+ cells were verified to be >95% pure, and DNA extraction followed. V is pared back by 1 base and J by 8 bases, with 24 bases lying between the germline termini. The CDR3 runs 18 residues from the cysteine to the phenylalanine. Here the CDR3 DNA is all that survives: 54 bases in frame from base 1. The CDR1 and CDR2 encoded by the germline V gene are SGHAT and FQNNGV.

TCRbeta CDR3 regions were immunosequenced from genomic DNA with the immunoSEQ Assay. Prior to high-throughput sequencing, genomic DNA was amplified by bias-controlled multiplex PCR. Per the source publication's procedure: To quantify the absolute abundance of each unique TCRbeta CDR3 region, the sequences were collapsed and filtered. Clonality, defined as 1 minus Pielou's evenness, was calculated using only productive rearrangements. Clones with significantly greater frequencies in on-treatment versus baseline samples were identified using a previously published method. TCRdb stores this immuneACCESS table with in-frame sequences only. Part of the clones is absent; in the studies checked, under half of the shortfall reflects unresolved V genes, and no reason is known for the rest. V and J calls and clone size are those listed in that table; D and trimming were worked out from the DNA. The sample contains about 20,000 clones, around 82% of them found a single time. Jointly, the top ten make up around 52% of the sample.

The material sequenced was CD8+ T cells sorted from blood (inferred from file names), taken from a patient given nivolumab and ipilimumab in sequence. The chain links TRBV11-2 with TRBJ2-1; the D segment could be TRBD2, given 7 matching bases. The source is a human donor with melanoma. The sequence in DNA is TGTGCCAGCAGCTTAGGGGATACGTGGGGGGGCTATCGCGATGAGCAGTTCTTC. Translated, it reads CASSLGDTWGGYRDEQFF.